This T cell receptor (beta chain) was sequenced in a study of shared clonotypes between healthy human individuals. Study-level results: Shared across four donors were about 4.6% of the naive CD4 clonotypes.

Naive CD8 isolation took CD45RO-negative cells positively selected for CCR7 and excluded terminally differentiated effector memory CD45RA+ cells. Comments on this clone: The antigen is undetermined.

The CDR3 spans 14 residues. Deletions cut 4 bases from V and 7 bases from J, with 14 bases between. The germline CDR1 and CDR2 sequences are MNHNY and SVGAGI (reference sequence). Per the original methods: Filtering differed, since immunoSEQ gave only junction sequences and no quality scores. Libraries were prepared by immunoSEQ multiplex PCR; TCRdb keeps only in-frame clonotypes and omits some of them. The DNA gave D and trimming, while V, J and clone size come from that table. This table holds fewer than 700,000 clones, around 96% found once. The chain uses TRBV6-6 and TRBJ2-1, with a possible D match to TRBD2 (6 bases). The TCR sequence derives from a woman in her 30s in good health. Sequenced sample: naive CD8+ T cells sorted from blood. The CDR3 DNA sequence: TGTGCCAGCAGTTCCACCACTAGCACAAATGAGCAGTTCTTC. It encodes CASSSTTSTNEQFF.